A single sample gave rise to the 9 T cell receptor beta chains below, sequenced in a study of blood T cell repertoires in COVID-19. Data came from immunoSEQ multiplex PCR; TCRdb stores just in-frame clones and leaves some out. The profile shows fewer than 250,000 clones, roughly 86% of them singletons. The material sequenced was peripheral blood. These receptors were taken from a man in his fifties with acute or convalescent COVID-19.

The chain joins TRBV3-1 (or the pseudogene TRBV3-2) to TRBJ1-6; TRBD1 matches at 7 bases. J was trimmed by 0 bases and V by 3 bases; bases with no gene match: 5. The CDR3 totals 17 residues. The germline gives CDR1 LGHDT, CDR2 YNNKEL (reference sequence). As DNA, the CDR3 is TGTGCCAGCAGCCACCTGGGACAGAGCTCCTATAATTCACCCCTCCACTTT. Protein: CASSHLGQSSYNSPLHF.

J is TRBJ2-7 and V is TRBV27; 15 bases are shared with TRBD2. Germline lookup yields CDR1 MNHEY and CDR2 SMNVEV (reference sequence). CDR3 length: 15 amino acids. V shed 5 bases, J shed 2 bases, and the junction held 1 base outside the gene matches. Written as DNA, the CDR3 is TGTGCCAGCAGTCGGACTAGCGGGAGGGCCTACGAGCAGTACTTC. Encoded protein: CASSRTSGRAYEQYF.

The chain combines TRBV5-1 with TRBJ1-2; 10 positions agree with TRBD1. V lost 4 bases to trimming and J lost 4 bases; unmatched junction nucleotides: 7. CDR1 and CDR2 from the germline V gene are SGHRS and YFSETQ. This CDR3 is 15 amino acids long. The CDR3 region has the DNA TGCGCCAGCAGCGTACCGGGACAGGGGATCTATGGCTACACCTTC. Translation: CASSVPGQGIYGYTF.

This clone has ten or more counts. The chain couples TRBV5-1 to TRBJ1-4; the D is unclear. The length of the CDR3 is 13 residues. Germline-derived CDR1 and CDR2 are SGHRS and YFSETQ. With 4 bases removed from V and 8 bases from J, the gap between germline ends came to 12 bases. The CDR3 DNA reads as TGCGCCAGCAGCGGCGGGAGCAAAGAAAAACTGTTTTTT. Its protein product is CASSGGSKEKLFF.

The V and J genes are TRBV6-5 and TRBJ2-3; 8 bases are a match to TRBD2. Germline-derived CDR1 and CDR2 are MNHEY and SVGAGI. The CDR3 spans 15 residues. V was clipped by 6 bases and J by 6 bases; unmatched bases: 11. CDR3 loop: CASRTGGAGEDTQYF. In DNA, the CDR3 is TGTGCCAGCAGAACTGGAGGAGCGGGAGAGGATACGCAGTATTTT.

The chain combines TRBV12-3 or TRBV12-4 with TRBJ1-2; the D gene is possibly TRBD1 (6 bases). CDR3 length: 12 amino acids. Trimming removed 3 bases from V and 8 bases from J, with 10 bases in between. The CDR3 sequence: CASSFHRGGYTF. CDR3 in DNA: TGTGCCAGCAGTTTCCATAGGGGGGGCTACACCTTC.

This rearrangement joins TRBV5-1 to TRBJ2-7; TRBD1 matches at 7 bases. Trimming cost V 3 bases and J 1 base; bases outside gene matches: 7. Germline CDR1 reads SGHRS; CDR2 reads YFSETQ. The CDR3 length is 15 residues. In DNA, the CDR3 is TGCGCCAGCAGCTCCCGGGACAGACAATCCTACGAGCAGTACTTC. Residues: CASSSRDRQSYEQYF.

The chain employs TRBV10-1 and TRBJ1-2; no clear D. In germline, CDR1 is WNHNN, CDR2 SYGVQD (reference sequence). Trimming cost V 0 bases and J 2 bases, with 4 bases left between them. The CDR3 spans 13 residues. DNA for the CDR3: TGCGCCAGCAGTGAGTCCGGGAACTATGGCTACACCTTC. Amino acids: CASSESGNYGYTF.

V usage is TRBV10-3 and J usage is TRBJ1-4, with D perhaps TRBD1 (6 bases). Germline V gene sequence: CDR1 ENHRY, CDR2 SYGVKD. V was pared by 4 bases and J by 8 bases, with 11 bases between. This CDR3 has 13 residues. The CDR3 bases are TGTGCCATCAGTGCAACAGGGAACGAAAAACTGTTTTTT. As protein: CAISATGNEKLFF.